This TCR beta chain was recovered during a study of blood T cell repertoires in COVID-19 (dated by TCRdb to 2020 to 2022). For the wider study: Samples from collaborators originated in the United States, Italy and Spain and spanned both the acute and convalescent phases of COVID-19. The prospective study material was composed of cDNA or gDNA derived from T cells, B-cell-depleted T cells, or PBMCs. Subjects who had been exposed to COVID-19, were actively infected with it, or had recovered from it provided the deeply sampled blood TCRbeta repertoires that made up the dataset. The repertoires were released in a freely available public database meant as a resource for research on the immune response to SARS-CoV-2. The samples were drawn from two sources: the first 160 participants of the ongoing ImmuneRACE study, and 950 to 1,500 subjects contributed by 6 global collaborators. A de-identified subject ID, COVID-19 status, age in years and sex were almost always included in the sample metadata. Where HLA class I and class II types were available, the types were taken from metadata supplied by the sample provider, not from assay-based typing. The investigation overall reported the following: How much clinical and demographic metadata was included differed by source and by participant, and the metadata was provided uncurated.

Collaborating institutions collected whole blood in K2EDTA tubes following their own protocols. Collaborator samples were shipped for TCRbeta analysis as frozen whole blood, isolated PBMCs, or DNA extracted from either sample type. Via the germline V gene, CDR1 is SGHTA and CDR2 FQGNSA. V is pruned by 0 bases and J by 5 bases, leaving 6 bases of the junction without a gene match. The CDR3 goes from the cysteine to the phenylalanine over 16 residues. CDR3 DNA is the only sequence kept; it has 48 bases, read in frame from the first base. This clone has just one count. Its specific antigen is unknown. Base qualities are missing; no much larger clone stands one base away. TCRbeta CDR3 regions were amplified from genomic DNA by means of the immunoSEQ Assay, a bias-controlled multiplex PCR. As for the original processing: The number of nucleated cells in each sample was estimated from the amplification of reference gene primers within the assay. To quantify the absolute abundance of each unique TCRbeta CDR3 rearrangement, sequence reads were collapsed and filtered. For each sample, productive Simpson clonality was calculated by taking the square root of Simpson's diversity index across productive rearrangements. Here the immuneACCESS table is served through TCRdb, limited to in-frame sequences with V and J called. Missing clones are a known gap in these copies; in checked studies unresolved V genes cover under half, and the rest lacks a known reason. That table furnishes V, J and clone size, whereas the DNA furnished D and trimming. Across this sample there are approximately 200,000 clones, with 88% seen only once. The leading ten clones occupy over 1.5% of the sample.

In this chain, TRBV7-2 is recombined with TRBJ2-5; 10 bases in between match TRBD2. The sample was peripheral blood. The source is a man aged 65 to 85 with acute or convalescent COVID-19. The DNA sequence follows: TGTGCCAGCAGCTTAGCGCGACTAGCGGGCTTGGAGACCCAGTACTTC. Its protein reads: CASSLARLAGLETQYF.